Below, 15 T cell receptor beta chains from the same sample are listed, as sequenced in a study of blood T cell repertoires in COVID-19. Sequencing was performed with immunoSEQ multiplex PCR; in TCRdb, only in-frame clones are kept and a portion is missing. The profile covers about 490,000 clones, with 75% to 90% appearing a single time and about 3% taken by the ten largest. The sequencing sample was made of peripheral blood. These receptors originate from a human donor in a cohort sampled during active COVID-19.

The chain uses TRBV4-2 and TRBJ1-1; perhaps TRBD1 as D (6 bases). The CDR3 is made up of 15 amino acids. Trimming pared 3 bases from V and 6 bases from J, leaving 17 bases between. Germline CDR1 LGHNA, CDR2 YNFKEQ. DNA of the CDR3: TGTGCCAGCAGCCACGCCCAGGTGGGACACCCTGAAGCTTTCTTT. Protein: CASSHAQVGHPEAFF.

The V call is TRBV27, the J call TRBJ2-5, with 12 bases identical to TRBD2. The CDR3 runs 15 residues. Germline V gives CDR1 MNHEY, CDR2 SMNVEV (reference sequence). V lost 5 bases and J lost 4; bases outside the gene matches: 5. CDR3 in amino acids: CASSLAGGPGETQYF. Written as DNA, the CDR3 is TGTGCCAGCAGTCTAGCGGGAGGGCCAGGAGAGACCCAGTACTTC.

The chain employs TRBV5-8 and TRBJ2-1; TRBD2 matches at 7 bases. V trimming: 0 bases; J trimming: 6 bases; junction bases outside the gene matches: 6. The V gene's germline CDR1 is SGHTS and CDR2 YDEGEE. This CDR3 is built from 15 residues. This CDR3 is CASSLAAGVINEQFF. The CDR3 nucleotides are TGTGCCAGCAGCTTGGCCGCGGGAGTCATCAATGAGCAGTTCTTC. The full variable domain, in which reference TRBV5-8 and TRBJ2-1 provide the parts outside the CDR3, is EAGVTQSPTHLIKTRGQQATLRCSPISGHTSVYWYQQALGLGLQFLLWYDEGEERNRGNFPPRFSGRQFPNYSSELNVNALELEDSALYLCASSLAAGVINEQFFGPGTRLTVL.

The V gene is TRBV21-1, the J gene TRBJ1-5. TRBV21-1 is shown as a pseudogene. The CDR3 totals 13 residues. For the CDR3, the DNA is TGTGCCAGCAGCAAAGAGAGGGTTCAGCCCCAGCATTTT. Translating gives CASSKERVQPQHF.

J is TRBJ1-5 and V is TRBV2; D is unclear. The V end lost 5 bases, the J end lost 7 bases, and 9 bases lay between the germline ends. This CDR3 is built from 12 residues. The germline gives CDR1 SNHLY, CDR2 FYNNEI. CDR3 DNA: TGTGCCAGCAGTCAAATGGAGCAGCCCCAGCATTTT. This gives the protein CASSQMEQPQHF.

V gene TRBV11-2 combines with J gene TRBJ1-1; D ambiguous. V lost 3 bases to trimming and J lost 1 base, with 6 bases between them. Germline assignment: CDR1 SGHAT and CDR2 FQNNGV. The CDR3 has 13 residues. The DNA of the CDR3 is TGTGCCAGCAGCTTCGCAGAGAACACTGAAGCTTTCTTT. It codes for CASSFAENTEAFF.

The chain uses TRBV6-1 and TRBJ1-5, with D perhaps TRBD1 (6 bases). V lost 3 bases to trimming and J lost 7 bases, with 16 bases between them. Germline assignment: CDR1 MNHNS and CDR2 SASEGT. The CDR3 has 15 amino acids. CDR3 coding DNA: TGTGCCAGCAGTGATTTCTGGGGGCAAGGGCAGCCCCAGCATTTT. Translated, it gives CASSDFWGQGQPQHF.

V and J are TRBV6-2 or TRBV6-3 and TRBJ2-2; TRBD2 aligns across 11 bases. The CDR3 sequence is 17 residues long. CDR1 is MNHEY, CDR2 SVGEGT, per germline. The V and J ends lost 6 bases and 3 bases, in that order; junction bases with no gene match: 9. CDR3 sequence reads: CASSRVLAGDYTGELFF. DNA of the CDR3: TGTGCCAGCAGCCGTGTACTAGCGGGAGACTACACCGGGGAGCTGTTTTTT.

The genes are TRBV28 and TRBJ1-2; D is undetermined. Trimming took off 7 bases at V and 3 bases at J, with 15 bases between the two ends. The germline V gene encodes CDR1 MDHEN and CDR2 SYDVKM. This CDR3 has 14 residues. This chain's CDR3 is CASTVLGSDYGYTF. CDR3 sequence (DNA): TGTGCCAGCACCGTCCTGGGGAGCGACTATGGCTACACCTTC.

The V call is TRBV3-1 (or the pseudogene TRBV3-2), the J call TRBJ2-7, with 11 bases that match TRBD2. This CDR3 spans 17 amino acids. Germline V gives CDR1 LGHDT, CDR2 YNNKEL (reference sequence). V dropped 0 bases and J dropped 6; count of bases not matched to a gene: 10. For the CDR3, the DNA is TGTGCCAGCAGCCAAGACAGAATCCCACTAGCGGGAGCCGAGCAGTACTTC. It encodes CASSQDRIPLAGAEQYF.

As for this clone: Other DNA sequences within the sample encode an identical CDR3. For the CDR3, the DNA is TGTGCCAGCAGCGTTACCAGGAACACTGAAGCTTTCTTT. Its protein product is CASSVTRNTEAFF. The chain recombines TRBV9 with TRBJ1-1; D not resolved. The CDR3 sequence is 13 residues long. V gave up 2 bases and J gave up 1 base, with 6 bases separating them. Germline CDR1 reads SGDLS; CDR2 reads YYNGEE.

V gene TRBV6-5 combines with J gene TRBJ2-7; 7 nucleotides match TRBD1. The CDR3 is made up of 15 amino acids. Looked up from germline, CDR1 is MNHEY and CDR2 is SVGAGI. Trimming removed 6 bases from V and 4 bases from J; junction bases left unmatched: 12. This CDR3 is CASRRGQVIIYEQYF. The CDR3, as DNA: TGTGCCAGCAGACGAGGACAGGTCATTATTTACGAGCAGTACTTC.

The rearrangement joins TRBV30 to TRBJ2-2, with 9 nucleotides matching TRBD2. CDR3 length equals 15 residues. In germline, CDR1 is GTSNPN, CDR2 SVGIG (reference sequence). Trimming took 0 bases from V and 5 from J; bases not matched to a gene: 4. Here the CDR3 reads CAWSVFSGGTGELFF. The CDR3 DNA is TGTGCCTGGAGTGTCTTCAGCGGGGGGACCGGGGAGCTGTTTTTT.

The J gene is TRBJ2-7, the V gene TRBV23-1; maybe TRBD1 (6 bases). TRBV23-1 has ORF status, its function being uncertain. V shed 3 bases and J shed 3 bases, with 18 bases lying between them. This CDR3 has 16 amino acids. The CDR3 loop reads CASSHPLQQGDYEQYF. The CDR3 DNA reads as TGCGCCAGCAGTCATCCTCTACAACAGGGTGACTACGAGCAGTACTTC.

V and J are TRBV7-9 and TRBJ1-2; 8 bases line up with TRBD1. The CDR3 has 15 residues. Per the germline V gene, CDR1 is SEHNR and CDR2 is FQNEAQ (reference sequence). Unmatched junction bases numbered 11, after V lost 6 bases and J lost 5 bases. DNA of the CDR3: TGTGCCAGCAGATCTGGGCAGGGGGCGGGTTATGGCTACACCTTC. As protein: CASRSGQGAGYGYTF.